This T cell receptor beta chain derives from a study of PD-1 blockade in mismatch repair-deficient tumors. Study results and caveats: After pembrolizumab, tumor-resident clones rose rapidly, then generally contracted before radiologic responses.

CDR3 length: 18 amino acids. V was cut by 5 bases and J by 6 bases, with 28 bases left in between. Germline V gives CDR1 LNHDA, CDR2 SQIVND (reference sequence). Sequenced by immunoSEQ multiplex PCR; TCRdb stores in-frame clones only, minus some. The table records tens of thousands of clones, 65% to 85% of them present only once. With regard to this clone: Antigen: not known.

The sequencing here drew on peripheral blood, taken 12 weeks after starting pembrolizumab. This clonotype originated in an adult with mismatch repair-deficient cancer. The V gene is TRBV19, the J gene TRBJ2-5; weak D call: TRBD1 (6 bases). The CDR3, as DNA: TGTGCCAGTAGTTTTGATGAGACAGGTTATGGAAAAAGGAAGACCCAGTACTTC. Translation: CASSFDETGYGKRKTQYF.